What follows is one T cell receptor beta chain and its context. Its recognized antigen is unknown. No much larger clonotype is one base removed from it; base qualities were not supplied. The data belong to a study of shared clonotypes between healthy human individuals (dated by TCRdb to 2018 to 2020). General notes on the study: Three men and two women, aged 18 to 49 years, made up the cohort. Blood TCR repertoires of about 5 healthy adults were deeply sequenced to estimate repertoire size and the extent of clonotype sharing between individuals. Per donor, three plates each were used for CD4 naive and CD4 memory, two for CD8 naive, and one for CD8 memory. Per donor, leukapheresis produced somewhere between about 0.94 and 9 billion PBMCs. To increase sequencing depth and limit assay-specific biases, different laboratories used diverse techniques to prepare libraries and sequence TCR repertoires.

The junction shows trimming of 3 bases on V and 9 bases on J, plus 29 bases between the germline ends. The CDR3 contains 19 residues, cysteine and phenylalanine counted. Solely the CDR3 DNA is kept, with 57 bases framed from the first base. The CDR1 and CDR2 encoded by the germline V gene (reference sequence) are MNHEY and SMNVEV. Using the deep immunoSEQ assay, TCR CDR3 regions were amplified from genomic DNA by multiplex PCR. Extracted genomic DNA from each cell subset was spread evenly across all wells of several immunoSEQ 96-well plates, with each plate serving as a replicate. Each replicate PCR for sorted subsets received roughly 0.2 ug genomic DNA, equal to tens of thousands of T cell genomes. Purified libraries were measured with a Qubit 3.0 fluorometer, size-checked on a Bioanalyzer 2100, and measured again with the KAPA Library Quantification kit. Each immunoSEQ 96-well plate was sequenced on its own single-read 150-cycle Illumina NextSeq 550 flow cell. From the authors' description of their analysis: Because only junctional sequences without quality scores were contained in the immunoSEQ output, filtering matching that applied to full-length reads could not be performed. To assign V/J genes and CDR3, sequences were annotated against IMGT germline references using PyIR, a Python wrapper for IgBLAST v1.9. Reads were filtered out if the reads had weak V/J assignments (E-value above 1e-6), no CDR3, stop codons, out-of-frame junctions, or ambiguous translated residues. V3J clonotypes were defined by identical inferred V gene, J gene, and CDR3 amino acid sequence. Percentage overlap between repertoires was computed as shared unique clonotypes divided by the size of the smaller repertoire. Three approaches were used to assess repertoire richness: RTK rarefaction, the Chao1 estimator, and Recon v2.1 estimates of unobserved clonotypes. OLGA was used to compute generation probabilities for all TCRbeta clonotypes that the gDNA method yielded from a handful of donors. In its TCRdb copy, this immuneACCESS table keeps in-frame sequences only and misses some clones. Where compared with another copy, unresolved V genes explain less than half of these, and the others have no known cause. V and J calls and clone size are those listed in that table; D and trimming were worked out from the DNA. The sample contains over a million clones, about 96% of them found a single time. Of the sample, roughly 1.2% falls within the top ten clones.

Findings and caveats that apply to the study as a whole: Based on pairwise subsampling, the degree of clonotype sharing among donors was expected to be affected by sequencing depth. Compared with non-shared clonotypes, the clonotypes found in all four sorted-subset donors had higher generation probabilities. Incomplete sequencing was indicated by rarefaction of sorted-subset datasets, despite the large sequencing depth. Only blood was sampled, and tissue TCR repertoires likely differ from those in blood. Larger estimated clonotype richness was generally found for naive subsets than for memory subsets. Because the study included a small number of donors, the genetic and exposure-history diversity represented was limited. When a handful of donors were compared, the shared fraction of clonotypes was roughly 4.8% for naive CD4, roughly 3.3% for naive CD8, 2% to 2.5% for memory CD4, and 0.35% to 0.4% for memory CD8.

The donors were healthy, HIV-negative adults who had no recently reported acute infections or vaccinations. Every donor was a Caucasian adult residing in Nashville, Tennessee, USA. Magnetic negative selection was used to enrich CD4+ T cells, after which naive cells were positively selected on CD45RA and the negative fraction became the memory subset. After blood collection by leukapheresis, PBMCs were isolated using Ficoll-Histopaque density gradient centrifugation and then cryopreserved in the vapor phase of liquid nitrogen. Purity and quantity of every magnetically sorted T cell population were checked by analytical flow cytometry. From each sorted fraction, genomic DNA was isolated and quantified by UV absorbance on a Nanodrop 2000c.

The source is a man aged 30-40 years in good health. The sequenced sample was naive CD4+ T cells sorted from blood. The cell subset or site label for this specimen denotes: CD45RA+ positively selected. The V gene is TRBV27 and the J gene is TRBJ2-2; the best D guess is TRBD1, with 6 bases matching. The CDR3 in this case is CASSFLTPTGYTMTWELFF. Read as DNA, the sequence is TGTGCCAGCAGTTTTTTGACACCGACAGGCTACACAATGACCTGGGAGCTGTTTTTT.